The clone carrying this T cell receptor beta chain was found a few times. Over 95% purity was reached by all sorted populations. cDNA synthesis used the whole RNA isolate, giving expressed TCRB sequences. Only in-frame clones appear in the TCRdb table, and some are missing; sequencing was by immunoSEQ multiplex PCR. The sample yields over 65,000 clones, 25% to 35% seen once. These data belong to a study of beta chain features in type 1 diabetes. Study as a whole: Analysis included 100 million to 140 million sorted cells drawn from all samples.

CDR3 length: 14 amino acids. CDR1 is LGHNA, CDR2 YNFKEQ, per germline. Between the trimmed V and J ends, which lost 3 bases and 0 bases, there was a span of 7 bases. The chain uses TRBV4-2 and TRBJ2-3; D is perhaps TRBD2 (6 bases). This receptor was taken from a woman aged 18-35 years in good health. Source material: stem cell memory CD4+ T cells from blood. The CDR3 sequence is CASSQAGSTDTQYF. In nucleotides, the CDR3 is TGTGCCAGCAGCCAGGCGGGGAGCACAGATACGCAGTATTTT.